The 25 T cell receptor beta chains given below trace back to one sample, sequenced in a study of shared clonotypes between healthy human individuals (TCRdb year 2020). Library preparation was by the immunoSEQ multiplex PCR assay. As stored in TCRdb, this immuneACCESS dataset retains in-frame rearrangements with V and J assigned. A fraction of the clones does not appear; measured against another copy, unresolved V genes explain less than half of the discrepancy, and the remainder lacks a known reason. The sample includes approximately 2,200,000 clones, with under 95% observed a single time. Of the sample, about 1.8% falls within the top ten clones. For the CD8 naive samples, CD45RO-negative cells were positively selected for CCR7, yielding a CD45RA+CCR7+ population from which TemRA cells were excluded. The material sequenced was naive CD8+ T cells from PBMCs. In light of the paper, this sample's cell subset or site label describes: CD45RA+CCR7+. The source of these receptors is a man younger than 30 in good health. Some clones in this sample may be carry-over from other donors' samples.

The chain combines TRBV7-2 with TRBJ2-2; possible D gene TRBD2, 5 bases. The V end was cut by 5 bases, the J end by 6 bases, with 16 bases between. The CDR3 loop spans 15 amino acids. The germline V gene has CDR1 SGHTA and CDR2 FQGNSA. Written as DNA, the CDR3 is TGTGCCAGCAGCGGGCGATGGGAGAGAGCCGGGGAGCTGTTTTTT. Its translation: CASSGRWERAGELFF.

This rearrangement joins TRBV4-2 to TRBJ2-5; 9 nucleotides match TRBD2. The CDR3 sequence is 16 residues long. CDR1 and CDR2 from the germline V gene are LGHNA and YNFKEQ. With 0 bases clipped from V and 1 base from J, the junction kept 3 bases outside the gene matches. The CDR3 DNA is TGTGCCAGCAGCCAAGATGCTAGCGGGGCCCAAGAGACCCAGTACTTC. It encodes CASSQDASGAQETQYF.

The J gene is TRBJ2-3, the V gene TRBV28, with D perhaps matching TRBD2 (6 bases). CDR3 size: 13 residues. V shed 5 bases and J shed 0 bases, with 6 bases lying between them. The germline CDR1 and CDR2 sequences are MDHEN and SYDVKM. For the CDR3, the DNA is TGTGCCAGCAGTGGGACTAGCACAGATACGCAGTATTTT. This translates into CASSGTSTDTQYF.

Turning to this clone: An end of the junction does not agree with germline; a read error may underlie this. The chain couples TRBV19 to TRBJ1-1, with a possible D match to TRBD1 (6 bases). Per the germline V gene, CDR1 is LNHDA and CDR2 is SQIVND (reference sequence). The length of the CDR3 is 14 residues. The CDR3 spells CASRIDRMNTEAFF. CDR3 bases: TGTGCCAGTAGAATAGACAGGATGAACACTGAAGCTTTCTTT.

This clone was counted a single time. The V call is TRBV9, the J call TRBJ2-7; 9 nucleotides line up with TRBD2. The CDR3 is 16 amino acids. J lost 2 bases, V lost 4 bases, and 10 bases had no gene match. Germline CDR1 and CDR2: SGDLS and YYNGEE. This chain's CDR3 is CASSPSGASGTYEQYF. The CDR3 bases are TGTGCCAGCAGCCCCTCCGGGGCTAGCGGGACCTACGAGCAGTACTTC.

The V gene is TRBV19, the J gene TRBJ1-2; D is ambiguous. Germline V gene data show CDR1 as LNHDA and CDR2 as SQIVND (reference sequence). Trimming took 3 bases from V and 4 from J, leaving 18 bases between them. The CDR3 spans 16 residues. The CDR3 sequence is CASSISFRGSGYGYTF. The CDR3 nucleotides read TGTGCCAGTAGTATCAGTTTCAGAGGATCCGGCTATGGCTACACCTTC.

This chain joins TRBV9 and TRBJ2-1; 14 bases are shared with TRBD2. The CDR3 has 19 amino acids. Germline V lookup: CDR1 SGDLS, CDR2 YYNGEE. V trimming: 3 bases; J trimming: 2 bases; junction bases outside the gene matches: 10. The CDR3 DNA reads as TGTGCCAGCAGCGAAGGACTAGCGGGAGGCTCGGGGGCCTACAATGAGCAGTTCTTC. It encodes CASSEGLAGGSGAYNEQFF.

With respect to this clone: The same CDR3 can be traced to other DNA sequences in this sample. The chain recombines TRBV6-5 with TRBJ2-7; tentatively, D is TRBD1 (5 bases). V was clipped by 0 bases and J by 7 bases, with 7 bases between them. The CDR3 is made up of 12 amino acids. CDR1 and CDR2 from the germline V gene are MNHEY and SVGAGI. CDR3 sequence: CASSYSGREQYF. CDR3 DNA: TGTGCCAGCAGTTACTCGGGGCGTGAGCAGTACTTC.

This chain joins TRBV19 and TRBJ2-1, with 8 bases that match TRBD2. The CDR3 runs to 13 residues. Germline CDR1 and CDR2: LNHDA and SQIVND (reference sequence). Germline trimming cut 7 bases from V and 9 bases from J; bases unmatched to any gene: 8. The CDR3 bases are TGTGCCAGTATTTTCACGGGAGGGACTGAGCAGTTCTTC. Amino acids: CASIFTGGTEQFF.

V usage is TRBV6-1 and J usage is TRBJ1-1; D is unresolved. The germline gives CDR1 MNHNS, CDR2 SASEGT. The V end lost 2 bases, the J end lost 3 bases, and 7 bases lay between the germline ends. The CDR3 extends over 13 amino acids. The CDR3 sequence is CASSERRDTEAFF. CDR3 DNA sequence: TGTGCCAGCAGTGAACGGCGGGACACTGAAGCTTTCTTT.

This clone occurred once. This rearrangement joins TRBV7-9 to TRBJ1-2, with D hard to call. Germline CDR1 is SEHNR and CDR2 is FQNEAQ (reference sequence). The CDR3 runs 14 residues. Trimming removed 4 bases from V and 4 bases from J, with 13 bases in between. The CDR3 here is CASSSPRIFYGYTF. The CDR3 DNA is TGTGCCAGCAGCTCTCCCCGGATCTTCTATGGCTACACCTTC.

This clone appeared a single time. The chain has TRBV28 and TRBJ2-3; tentative D call: TRBD1 (5 bases). The CDR3 spans 13 residues. Trimming shortened V by 3 bases and J by 4 bases, and 8 bases separated the two germline ends. Per the germline V gene, CDR1 is MDHEN and CDR2 is SYDVKM. CDR3 region: CASSLTVSDTQYF. The CDR3 region has the DNA TGTGCCAGCAGTTTGACAGTATCAGATACGCAGTATTTT.

The chain couples TRBV7-2 to TRBJ2-7; D ambiguous. CDR1 and CDR2 (germline): SGHTA, FQGNSA. CDR3 size: 14 residues. V dropped 0 bases and J dropped 0 bases, with 6 bases sitting between them. CDR3 DNA sequence: TGTGCCAGCAGCTTAGCGACCCCCTCCTACGAGCAGTACTTC. Translation: CASSLATPSYEQYF.

The chain uses TRBV27 and TRBJ1-5; D gene ambiguous. Germline CDR1 and CDR2: MNHEY and SMNVEV (reference sequence). The CDR3 extends over 14 amino acids. V shed 4 bases and J shed 3 bases, with 10 bases lying between them. CDR3 DNA: TGTGCCAGCAGTTCCCGGCAGATCAATCAGCCCCAGCATTTT. This sequence encodes CASSSRQINQPQHF.

Here the CDR3 DNA reads TGTGCCAGCAGCAACCGGGACAGGGACACAGATACGCAGTATTTT. It encodes CASSNRDRDTDTQYF. This chain connects TRBV7-9 to TRBJ2-3, with TRBD1 matching over 9 bases. This CDR3 is built from 15 residues. Per the germline V gene, CDR1 is SEHNR and CDR2 is FQNEAQ (reference sequence). V was pared by 5 bases and J by 2 bases, with 5 bases of the junction left unmatched.

The V gene is TRBV2, the J gene TRBJ2-1; TRBD2 matches at 7 bases. Germline V gene sequence: CDR1 SNHLY, CDR2 FYNNEI. The J segment lost 7 bases and the V segment lost 4 bases, leaving 13 bases of the junction unmatched. CDR3 length equals 16 residues. CDR3 sequence: CASSAFGEGPRNEQFF. The CDR3 nucleotides are TGTGCCAGCAGTGCTTTCGGGGAGGGCCCTCGAAATGAGCAGTTCTTC.

The chain combines TRBV30 with TRBJ2-6; no reliable D call. CDR3 size: 17 residues. The V gene's germline CDR1 is GTSNPN and CDR2 SVGIG (reference sequence). V was pared by 0 bases and J by 1 base, with 13 bases between. The CDR3 DNA reads TGTGCCTGGAGTGTCTTTGTGAGATTATCTGGGGCCAACGTCCTGACTTTC. It specifies CAWSVFVRLSGANVLTF. Full variable domain (remainder filled in from reference TRBV30 and TRBJ2-6): SQTIHQWPATLVQPVGSPLSLECTVEGTSNPNLYWYRQAAGRGLQLLFYSVGIGQISSEVPQNLSASRPQDRQFILSSKKLLLSDSGFYLCAWSVFVRLSGANVLTFGAGSRLTVL.

This sequence joins TRBV4-1 and TRBJ2-5; TRBD2 matches at 8 bases. Germline CDR1 reads MGHRA; CDR2 reads YSYEKL. CDR3 length: 16 residues. Germline trimming cut 0 bases from V and 4 bases from J; bases unmatched to any gene: 7. The CDR3: CASSQDLGTSGETQYF. The CDR3 region has the DNA TGCGCCAGCAGCCAAGATCTAGGTACTAGCGGAGAGACCCAGTACTTC.

The chain couples TRBV28 to TRBJ2-7; D could derive from TRBD1 or TRBD2 (6 bases each). Trimming left V 7 bases short and J 0 bases short, with 19 bases between. CDR1 and CDR2 from the germline V gene are MDHEN and SYDVKM. The CDR3 sequence is 16 residues long. CDR3 DNA sequence: TGTGCCAGCACCCCTCAAGGGGGGACACTCTCCTACGAGCAGTACTTC. It specifies CASTPQGGTLSYEQYF.

The chain links TRBV5-6 to TRBJ2-5; 9 nucleotides line up with TRBD1. CDR1 and CDR2 from the germline V gene are SGHDT and YYEEEE. The CDR3 is 15 amino acids. V lost 4 bases to trimming and J lost 3 bases; unmatched junction nucleotides: 7. The CDR3 sequence is CASSALTGGEETQYF. CDR3 coding DNA: TGTGCCAGCAGCGCTTTAACAGGGGGCGAAGAGACCCAGTACTTC.

Details on this clone: Other DNA sequences from this sample encode an identical CDR3 as well. This chain links TRBV11-2 with TRBJ2-7; possible D gene TRBD2, 5 bases. This CDR3 is built from 12 residues. Deletions cut 4 bases from V and 4 bases from J, with 8 bases between. The V gene's germline CDR1 is SGHAT and CDR2 FQNNGV. The CDR3 DNA follows: TGTGCCAGCAGCTGGACTTCTTACGAGCAGTACTTC. It is translated as CASSWTSYEQYF.

This rearrangement joins TRBV27 to TRBJ1-1, with TRBD1 as a possible D gene (6 bases). From germline, CDR1 is MNHEY and CDR2 SMNVEV (reference sequence). CDR3 length equals 14 residues. V shed 6 bases and J shed 0 bases, with 11 bases lying between them. The CDR3 loop reads CASSEQGMNTEAFF. CDR3 nucleotide sequence: TGTGCCAGCAGCGAACAGGGAATGAACACTGAAGCTTTCTTT.

The gene calls are TRBV6-6 and TRBJ2-7; D gene unclear. Germline V gene lookup returns CDR1 MNHNY and CDR2 SVGAGI (reference sequence). V dropped 6 bases and J dropped 4 bases, with 16 bases sitting between them. This CDR3 is 14 amino acids long. The CDR3, as DNA: TGTGCCAGCAGCCAAGACCTTGCTGAGTACGAGCAGTACTTC. This codes for CASSQDLAEYEQYF.

CDR3: CASSQGDRGTYEQYF. CDR3 coding DNA: TGCGCCAGCAGCCAAGGGGACAGAGGAACCTACGAGCAGTACTTC. The V call is TRBV4-1, the J call TRBJ2-7; TRBD1 matches at 7 bases. The junction had 5 bases not matched to a gene; V was cut back by 1 base and J by 2 bases. CDR3 length: 15 residues. In germline, CDR1 is MGHRA, CDR2 YSYEKL.

The chain joins TRBV29-1 to TRBJ2-5; the match to TRBD1 covers 10 bases. CDR1 SQVTM and CDR2 ANQGSEA come from the germline V gene. The CDR3 totals 17 residues. V was pared by 5 bases and J by 2 bases, with 14 bases of the junction left unmatched. CDR3 in DNA: TGCAGCGTTCTGGGGACAGGGGCCGCACTAACGCAAGAGACCCAGTACTTC. Its protein product is CSVLGTGAALTQETQYF. Together with reference TRBV29-1 and TRBJ2-5, the CDR3 gives the full variable domain: SAVISQKPSRDICQRGTSLTIQCQVDSQVTMMFWYRQQPGQSLTLIATANQGSEATYESGFVIDKFPISRPNLTFSTLTVSNMSPEDSSIYLCSVLGTGAALTQETQYFGPGTRLLVL.